Presented here are 11 T cell receptor beta chains from one specimen sequenced in a study of long-term antiretroviral therapy in people with HIV. Researchers ran immunoSEQ v3.0 at survey level. TCRdb keeps only in-frame clones here, not all; method: immunoSEQ multiplex PCR. The data contain about 20,000 clones, 84% of them singletons. The sample here was unsorted PBMCs, taken 1.9 years after starting antiretroviral therapy. The receptor set was obtained from a woman in her 50s with HIV.

The chain links TRBV11-1 to TRBJ2-7; D gene uncertain. The CDR3 covers 14 residues. With 1 base removed from V and 3 bases from J, the gap between germline ends came to 10 bases. CDR1 is SGHAT, CDR2 FQDESV, per germline (reference sequence). The CDR3 region has the DNA TGTGCCAGCAGCTTAGTTGGCCGATTCTACGAGCAGTACTTC. It encodes CASSLVGRFYEQYF. The full variable domain, its missing parts supplied by reference TRBV11-1 and TRBJ2-7, is EAEVAQSPRYKITEKSQAVAFWCDPISGHATLYWYRQILGQGPELLVQFQDESVVDDSQLPKDRFSAERLKGVDSTLKIQPAELGDSAMYLCASSLVGRFYEQYFGPGTRLTVT.

This clone appeared once. This rearrangement joins TRBV30 to TRBJ2-2, with D perhaps matching TRBD2 (5 bases). CDR3 length: 15 amino acids. CDR1 and CDR2 from the germline V gene are GTSNPN and SVGIG (reference sequence). The germline V and J ends were trimmed by 0 bases and 3 bases, with 11 bases remaining between them. This CDR3 is CAWSVRRRDTGELFF. As DNA, the CDR3 is TGTGCCTGGAGTGTGCGGCGGCGGGACACCGGGGAGCTGTTTTTT.

The J gene is TRBJ1-3, the V gene TRBV19, with D possibly TRBD1 on 6 matching bases. Trimming took 6 bases from V and 0 from J, leaving 12 bases between them. There are 15 residues in the CDR3. From germline, CDR1 is LNHDA and CDR2 SQIVND (reference sequence). In DNA form, the CDR3 reads TGTGCCAGTAGGTCGCAGGGGAGCTCTGGAAACACCATATATTTT. Residues: CASRSQGSSGNTIYF. The whole variable domain, filled in from reference TRBV19 and TRBJ1-3, reads DGGITQSPKYLFRKEGQNVTLSCEQNLNHDAMYWYRQDPGQGLRLIYYSQIVNDFQKGDIAEGYSVSREKKESFPLTVTSAQKNPTAFYLCASRSQGSSGNTIYFGEGSWLTVV.

The chain joins TRBV11-2 to TRBJ2-2; D may be TRBD1 (6 bases). Germline V gene data show CDR1 as SGHAT and CDR2 as FQNNGV. CDR3 length equals 16 residues. Trimming cost V 1 base and J 4 bases, with 13 bases left between them. For the CDR3, the DNA is TGTGCCAGCAGCTTAGGGGGACACCCCGTCACCGGGGAGCTGTTTTTT. Amino acids: CASSLGGHPVTGELFF.

The gene calls are TRBV5-6 and TRBJ1-1, with D possibly being TRBD1 (6 bases). This CDR3 contains 15 residues. V shed 4 bases and J shed 3 bases, with 16 bases lying between them. The germline gives CDR1 SGHDT, CDR2 YYEEEE. CDR3 DNA: TGTGCCAGCAGCCCCTGGGGGGGCCTATACACTGAAGCTTTCTTT. Amino acids: CASSPWGGLYTEAFF.

This sequence joins TRBV7-3 and TRBJ2-2; 8 bases align to TRBD2. Trimming took 1 base from V and 3 from J; bases not matched to a gene: 4. This CDR3 region has 16 residues. Germline V gene data show CDR1 as SGHTA and CDR2 as FQGTGA. CDR3 coding DNA: TGTGCCAGCAGCTTAATCGCGGGGGGTTACACCGGGGAGCTGTTTTTT. Residues: CASSLIAGGYTGELFF.

The rearrangement uses TRBV2 and TRBJ2-2; 8 bases map to TRBD1. This CDR3 contains 14 residues. Germline V CDR1 and CDR2: SNHLY, FYNNEI. After removal of 8 bases from V and 8 bases from J, the junction contained 10 bases not matched to a gene. In nucleotides, the CDR3 is TGTGCCAGCTCGAGGACAGGGTTGAATGGGGAGCTGTTTTTT. Translating it yields CASSRTGLNGELFF. The variable domain in full, with the rest retrieved from reference TRBV2 and TRBJ2-2, is EPEVTQTPSHQVTQMGQEVILRCVPISNHLYFYWYRQILGQKVEFLVSFYNNEISEKSEIFDDQFSVERPDGSNFTLKIRSTKLEDSAMYFCASSRTGLNGELFFGEGSRLTVL.

The CDR3 DNA reads TGTGCCAGCAGCTTAATGGGGGATACGCAGTATTTT. Translating gives CASSLMGDTQYF. V usage is TRBV7-9 and J usage is TRBJ2-3, with D uncertain. Germline CDR1 and CDR2: SEHNR and FQNEAQ (reference sequence). V was pared by 2 bases and J by 6 bases, with 6 bases between. This CDR3 spans 12 amino acids.

The J gene is TRBJ1-6, the V gene TRBV4-3, with no clear D. Trimming pared 0 bases from V and 8 bases from J, leaving 8 bases between. Per germline, CDR1 LGHNA and CDR2 YSLEER. The CDR3 consists of 14 residues. The CDR3 sequence: CASSQDLGDSPLHF. For the CDR3, the DNA is TGCGCCAGCAGCCAAGATCTGGGTGATTCACCCCTCCACTTT.

This clone was detected a few times. The chain combines TRBV7-9 with TRBJ2-3; no clear D. The CDR3 sequence is 11 residues long. CDR1 SEHNR and CDR2 FQNEAQ come from the germline V gene (reference sequence). Trimming shortened V by 5 bases and J by 6 bases, and 6 bases separated the two germline ends. Written as DNA, the CDR3 is TGTGCCAGCAGCGCCTTCGATACGCAGTATTTT. Translated: CASSAFDTQYF.

The J gene is TRBJ2-7, the V gene TRBV6-1, with unresolved D. Germline CDR1 reads MNHNS; CDR2 reads SASEGT. This CDR3 is built from 12 residues. The ends were cut back, 6 bases at V and 6 bases at J, with 12 bases in the middle. The CDR3 region is CASSVLWREQYF. The DNA for the CDR3 is TGTGCCAGCAGCGTTCTGTGGCGCGAGCAGTACTTC.